The T cell receptor beta chain under discussion was sequenced for a study of OX40 agonist ivuxolimab in advanced cancers. Libraries were prepared by immunoSEQ multiplex PCR; TCRdb keeps only in-frame clonotypes and omits some of them. The data show around 70,000 clones, 89% seen once. The CDR3 sequence is 15 residues long. Unmatched junction bases numbered 10, after V lost 5 bases and J lost 4 bases. Germline CDR1 KGHSY, CDR2 FQNENV. This rearrangement joins TRBV16 to TRBJ2-7; TRBD2 matches 8 bases. The source material was CD4+ or CD8+ T cells sorted from blood, sampled in a trial of the OX40 agonist ivuxolimab. The clonotype originates from an adult with an advanced solid tumor such as melanoma, head and neck, liver or kidney cancer. CDR3 DNA sequence: TGTGCCAGCAGCGCGGGACCCGGGAGGGGATACGAGCAGTACTTC. Translation: CASSAGPGRGYEQYF.